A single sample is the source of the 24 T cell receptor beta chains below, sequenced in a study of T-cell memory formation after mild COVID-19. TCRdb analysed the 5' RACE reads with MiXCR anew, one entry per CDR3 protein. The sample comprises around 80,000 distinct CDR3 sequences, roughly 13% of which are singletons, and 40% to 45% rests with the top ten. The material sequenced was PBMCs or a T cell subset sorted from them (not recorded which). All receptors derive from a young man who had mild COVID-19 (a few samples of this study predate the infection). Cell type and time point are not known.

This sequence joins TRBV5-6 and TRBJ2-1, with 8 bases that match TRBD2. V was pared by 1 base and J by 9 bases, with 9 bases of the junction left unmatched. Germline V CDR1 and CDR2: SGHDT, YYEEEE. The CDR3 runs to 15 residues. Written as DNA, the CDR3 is TGTGCCAGCAGCTTGTCGGGAGGGCCTCTGGGTGAGCAGTTCTTC. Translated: CASSLSGGPLGEQFF.

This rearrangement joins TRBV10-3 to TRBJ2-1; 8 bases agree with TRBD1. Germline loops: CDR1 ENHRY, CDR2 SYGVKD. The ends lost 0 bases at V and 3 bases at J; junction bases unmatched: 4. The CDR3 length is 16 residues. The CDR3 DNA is TGTGCCATCAGTGAGTCGCGCGGACAGGGCTACAATGAGCAGTTCTTC. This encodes CAISESRGQGYNEQFF.

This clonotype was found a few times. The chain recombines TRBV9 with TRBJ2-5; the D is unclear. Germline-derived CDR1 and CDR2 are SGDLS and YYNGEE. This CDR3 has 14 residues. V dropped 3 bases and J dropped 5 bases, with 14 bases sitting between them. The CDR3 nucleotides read TGTGCCAGCAGCGGCTGGACCGGGCGGGAGACCCAGTACTTC. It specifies CASSGWTGRETQYF.

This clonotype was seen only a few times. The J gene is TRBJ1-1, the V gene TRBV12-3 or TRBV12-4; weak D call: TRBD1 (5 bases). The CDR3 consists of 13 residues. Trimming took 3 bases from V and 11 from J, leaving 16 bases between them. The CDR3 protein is CASSLWGQKSAFF. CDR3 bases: TGTGCCAGCAGTTTGTGGGGCCAGAAGTCTGCTTTCTTT.

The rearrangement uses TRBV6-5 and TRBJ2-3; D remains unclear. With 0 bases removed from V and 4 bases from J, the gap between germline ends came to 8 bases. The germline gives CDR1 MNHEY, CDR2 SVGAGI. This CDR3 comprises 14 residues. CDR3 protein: CASSYSKMADTQYF. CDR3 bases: TGTGCCAGCAGTTACTCAAAGATGGCAGATACGCAGTATTTT.

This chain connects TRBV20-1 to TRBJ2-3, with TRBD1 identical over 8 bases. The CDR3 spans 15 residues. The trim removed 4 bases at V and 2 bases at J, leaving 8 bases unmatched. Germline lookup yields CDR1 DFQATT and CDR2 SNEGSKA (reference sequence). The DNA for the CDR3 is TGCAGTGCTATAGCGGACAGGGAACACACAGATACGCAGTATTTT. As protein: CSAIADREHTDTQYF.

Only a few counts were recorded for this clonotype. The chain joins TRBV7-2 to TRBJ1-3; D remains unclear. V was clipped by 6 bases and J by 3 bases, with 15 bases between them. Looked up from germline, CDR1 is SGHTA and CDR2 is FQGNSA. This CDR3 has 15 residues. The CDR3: CASSVRAYIGNTIYF. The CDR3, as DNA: TGTGCCAGCAGTGTACGGGCCTACATTGGAAACACCATATATTTT.

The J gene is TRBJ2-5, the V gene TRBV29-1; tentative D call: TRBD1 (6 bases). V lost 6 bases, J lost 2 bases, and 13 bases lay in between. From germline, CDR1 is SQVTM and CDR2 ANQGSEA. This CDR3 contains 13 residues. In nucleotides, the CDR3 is TGCAGCGTCCACGACAGGCCGCAAGAGACCCAGTACTTC. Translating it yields CSVHDRPQETQYF.

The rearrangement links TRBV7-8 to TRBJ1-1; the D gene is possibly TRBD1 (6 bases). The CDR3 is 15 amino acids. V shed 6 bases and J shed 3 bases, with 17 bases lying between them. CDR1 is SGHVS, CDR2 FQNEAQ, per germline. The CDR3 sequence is CASRHQRGGHTEAFF. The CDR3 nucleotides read TGTGCCAGCAGGCATCAGAGGGGGGGCCACACTGAAGCTTTCTTT. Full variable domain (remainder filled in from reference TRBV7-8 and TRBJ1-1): GAGVSQSPRYKVAKRGQDVALRCDPISGHVSLFWYQQALGQGPEFLTYFQNEAQLDKSGLPSDRFFAERPEGSVSTLKIQRTQQEDSAVYLCASRHQRGGHTEAFFGQGTRLTVV.

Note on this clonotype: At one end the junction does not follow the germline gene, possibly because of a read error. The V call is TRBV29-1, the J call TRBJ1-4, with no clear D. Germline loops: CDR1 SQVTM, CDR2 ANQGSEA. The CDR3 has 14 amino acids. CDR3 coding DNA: TGCAGCGTTGAAGGGTGGCGGAGTGGGAAAACTTTAATTTTT. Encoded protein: CSVEGWRSGKTLIF.

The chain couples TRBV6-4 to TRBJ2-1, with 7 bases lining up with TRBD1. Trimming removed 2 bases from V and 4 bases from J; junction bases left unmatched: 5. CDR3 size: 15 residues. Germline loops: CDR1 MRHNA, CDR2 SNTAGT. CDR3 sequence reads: CASSDRDSSYNEQFF. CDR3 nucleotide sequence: TGTGCCAGCAGTGACCGGGACAGTTCTTACAATGAGCAGTTCTTC.

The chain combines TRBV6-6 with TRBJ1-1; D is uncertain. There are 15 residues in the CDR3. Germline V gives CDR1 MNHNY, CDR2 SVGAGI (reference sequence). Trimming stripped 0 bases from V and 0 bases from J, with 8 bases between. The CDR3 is CASSYSDMLNTEAFF. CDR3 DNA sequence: TGTGCCAGCAGTTACTCAGACATGCTGAACACTGAAGCTTTCTTT.

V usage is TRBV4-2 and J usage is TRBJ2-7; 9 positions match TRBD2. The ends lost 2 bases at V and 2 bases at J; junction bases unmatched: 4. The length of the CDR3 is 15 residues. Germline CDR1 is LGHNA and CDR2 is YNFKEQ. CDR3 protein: CASSQLVAGAYEQYF. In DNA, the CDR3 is TGTGCCAGCAGCCAATTGGTAGCGGGGGCCTACGAGCAGTACTTC.

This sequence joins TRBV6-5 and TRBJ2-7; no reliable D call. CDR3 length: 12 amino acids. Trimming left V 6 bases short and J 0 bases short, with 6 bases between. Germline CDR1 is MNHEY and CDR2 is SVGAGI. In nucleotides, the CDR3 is TGTGCCAGCAGCGTCAACTCCTACGAGCAGTACTTC. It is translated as CASSVNSYEQYF.

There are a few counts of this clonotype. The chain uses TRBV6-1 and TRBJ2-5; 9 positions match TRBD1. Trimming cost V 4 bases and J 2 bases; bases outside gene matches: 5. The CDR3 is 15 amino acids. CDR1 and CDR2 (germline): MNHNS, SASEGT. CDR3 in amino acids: CASSGTGVWQETQYF. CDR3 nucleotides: TGTGCCAGCAGTGGGACAGGGGTCTGGCAAGAGACCCAGTACTTC.

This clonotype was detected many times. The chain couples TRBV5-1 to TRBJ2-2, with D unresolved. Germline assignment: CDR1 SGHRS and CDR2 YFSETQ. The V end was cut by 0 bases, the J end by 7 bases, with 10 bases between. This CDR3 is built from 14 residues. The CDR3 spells CASSLEDLGGELFF. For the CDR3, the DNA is TGCGCCAGCAGCTTGGAGGACCTCGGCGGGGAGCTGTTTTTT.

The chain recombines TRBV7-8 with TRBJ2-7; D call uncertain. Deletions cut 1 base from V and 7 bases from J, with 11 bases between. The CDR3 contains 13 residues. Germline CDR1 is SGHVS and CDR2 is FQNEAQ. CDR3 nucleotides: TGTGCCAGCAGCTTAGTGATTGGCGCGGAGCAGTACGTC. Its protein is CASSLVIGAEQYV.

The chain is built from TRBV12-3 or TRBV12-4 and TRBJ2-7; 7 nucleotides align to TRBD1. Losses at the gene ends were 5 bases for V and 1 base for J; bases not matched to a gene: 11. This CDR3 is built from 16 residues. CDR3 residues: CASSDDWGQRSYEQYF. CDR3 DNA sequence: TGTGCCAGCAGTGATGACTGGGGACAGCGATCCTACGAGCAGTACTTC.

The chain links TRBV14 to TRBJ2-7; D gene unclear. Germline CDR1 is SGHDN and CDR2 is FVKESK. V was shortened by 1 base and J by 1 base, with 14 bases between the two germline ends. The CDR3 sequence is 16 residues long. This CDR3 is CASSQVGTAGSYEQYF. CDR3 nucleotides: TGTGCCAGCAGCCAAGTTGGCACAGCCGGATCCTACGAGCAGTACTTC.

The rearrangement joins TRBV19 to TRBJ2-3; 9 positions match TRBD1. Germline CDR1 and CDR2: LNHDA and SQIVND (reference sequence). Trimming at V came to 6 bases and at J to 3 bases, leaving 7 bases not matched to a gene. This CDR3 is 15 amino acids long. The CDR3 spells CASRELDRGTDTQYF. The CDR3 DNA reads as TGTGCCAGTAGGGAGCTGGACAGGGGAACAGATACGCAGTATTTT.

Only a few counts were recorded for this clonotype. This CDR3 is CASSSDVSNPYEQYF. DNA of the CDR3: TGCGCCAGCAGCTCCGACGTATCGAACCCCTACGAGCAGTACTTC. This sequence joins TRBV5-1 and TRBJ2-7, with unresolved D. The CDR3 has 15 residues. Per germline, CDR1 SGHRS and CDR2 YFSETQ. The germline V and J ends were trimmed by 3 bases and 2 bases, with 15 bases remaining between them.

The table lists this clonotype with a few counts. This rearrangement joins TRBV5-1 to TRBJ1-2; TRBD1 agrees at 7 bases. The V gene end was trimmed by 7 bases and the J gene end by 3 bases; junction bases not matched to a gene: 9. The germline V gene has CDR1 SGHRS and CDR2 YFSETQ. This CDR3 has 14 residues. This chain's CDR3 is CASRATGMDYGYTF. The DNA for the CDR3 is TGCGCCAGCCGAGCGACAGGGATGGACTATGGCTACACCTTC.

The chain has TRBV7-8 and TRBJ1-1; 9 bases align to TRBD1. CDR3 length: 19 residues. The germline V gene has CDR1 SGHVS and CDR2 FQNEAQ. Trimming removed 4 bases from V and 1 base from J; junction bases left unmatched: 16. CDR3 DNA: TGTGCCAGCAGCTCCCCCGGGACAGGGCCGGGCGTTAGGAACACTGAAGCTTTCTTT. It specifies CASSSPGTGPGVRNTEAFF.

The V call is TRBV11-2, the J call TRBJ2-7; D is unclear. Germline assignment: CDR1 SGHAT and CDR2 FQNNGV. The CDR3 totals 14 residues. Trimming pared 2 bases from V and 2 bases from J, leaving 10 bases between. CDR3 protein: CASSLILVPYEQYF. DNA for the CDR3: TGTGCCAGCAGCTTAATCCTAGTTCCCTACGAGCAGTACTTC.